The next 19 T cell receptor beta chains were all read from a single sample in a study of cytomegalovirus exposure and HLA in healthy donors. The study ran its PCR with 60 Vbeta and 13 Jbeta primers. Produced via immunoSEQ multiplex PCR; TCRdb's table is partial and in-frame only. The data hold 250,000 to 350,000 clones, with under 80% observed a single time. Specimen: PBMCs. The source is a female donor in good health and CMV-seronegative.

This clone has more than one count but fewer than ten. Distinct nucleotide sequences in the sample also encode this CDR3. The chain has TRBV7-9 and TRBJ1-1, with 8 bases identical to TRBD1. CDR3 length: 14 amino acids. Germline V gene sequence: CDR1 SEHNR, CDR2 FQNEAQ (reference sequence). The J segment lost 1 base and the V segment lost 5 bases, leaving 3 bases of the junction unmatched. CDR3 sequence (DNA): TGTGCCAGCAGCCTGGGGACAGGGAACACTGAAGCTTTCTTT. It encodes CASSLGTGNTEAFF.

The chain has TRBV1 and TRBJ2-1; the table's D call, TRBD2, has no DNA check behind it. TRBV1 is a pseudogene segment. The CDR3 totals 18 residues. The CDR3 DNA reads as TGCACCAGCAGCCAAGGGTATCTAGCGGGATTCGCCTACAATGAGCAGTTCTTC. It yields the protein CTSSQGYLAGFAYNEQFF.

In regard to this clone: A junction end diverges from the germline sequence, so it may reflect a read error. CDR3 sequence reads: CSSSSGYNQPQHF. The CDR3 coding sequence is TGTTCCAGCAGCTCGGGTTACAATCAGCCCCAGCATTTT. This rearrangement joins TRBV7-9 to TRBJ1-5; D not resolved. Per the germline V gene, CDR1 is SEHNR and CDR2 is FQNEAQ (reference sequence). The CDR3 totals 13 residues.

The genes are TRBV5-8 and TRBJ2-1, with 14 bases lining up with TRBD2. In germline, CDR1 is SGHTS, CDR2 YDEGEE. The CDR3 has 18 amino acids. After removal of 2 bases from V and 2 bases from J, the junction contained 6 bases not matched to a gene. This CDR3 reads CASSLGLAGGGPYNEQFF. The DNA for the CDR3 is TGTGCCAGCAGCTTAGGACTAGCGGGAGGAGGTCCCTACAATGAGCAGTTCTTC.

About this clone: Other DNA sequences from this sample encode an identical CDR3 as well. The rearrangement uses TRBV5-1 and TRBJ1-1; a weak D match, TRBD1 (5 bases). The CDR3 loop spans 13 amino acids. Germline CDR1 SGHRS, CDR2 YFSETQ. V lost 2 bases and J lost 1, with 6 bases in between. CDR3 amino acids: CASSLQENTEAFF. Here the CDR3 DNA reads TGCGCCAGCAGCTTACAGGAGAACACTGAAGCTTTCTTT.

The chain is built from TRBV11-2 and TRBJ2-7; no firm D call. Germline CDR1 reads SGHAT; CDR2 reads FQNNGV. Trimming took off 1 base at V and 4 bases at J, with 5 bases between the two ends. This CDR3 is 12 amino acids long. The chain's CDR3 is CASSLASYEQYF. The CDR3 bases are TGTGCCAGCAGCTTAGCGTCGTACGAGCAGTACTTC.

This clone was observed once. The chain uses TRBV2 and TRBJ1-5, with 7 bases that match TRBD1. The V and J ends lost 5 bases and 2 bases, in that order; junction bases with no gene match: 6. Germline V gives CDR1 SNHLY, CDR2 FYNNEI. This CDR3 is built from 15 residues. This chain's CDR3 is CASSRDRPGNQPQHF. The CDR3, as DNA: TGTGCCAGCAGTCGGGACAGACCGGGCAATCAGCCCCAGCATTTT.

This clone occurred once. J is TRBJ2-5 and V is TRBV6-1, with D possibly TRBD2 on 6 matching bases. The J call may be faulty, since TRBJ2-7 better matches the DNA end. Germline V gene lookup returns CDR1 MNHNS and CDR2 SASEGT. The CDR3 totals 12 residues. CDR3 sequence reads: CASTEGSYEQYF. For the CDR3, the DNA is TGTGCCAGCACGGAGGGATCCTACGAGCAGTACTTC.

The rearrangement uses TRBV4-1 and TRBJ1-5, with 7 bases fitting TRBD1. The germline CDR1 and CDR2 sequences are MGHRA and YSYEKL. V was clipped by 3 bases and J by 4 bases; unmatched bases: 6. The CDR3 spans 15 residues. CDR3 DNA: TGCGCCAGCAGCCACGAGACAGGGTCAAATCAGCCCCAGCATTTT. It specifies CASSHETGSNQPQHF.

V is TRBV5-4 and J is TRBJ2-3, with D possibly matching TRBD2 (6 bases). V lost 4 bases to trimming and J lost 0 bases, with 12 bases between them. The germline gives CDR1 SGHNT, CDR2 YYREEE (reference sequence). The length of the CDR3 is 15 residues. The CDR3 DNA sequence: TGTGCCAGCAGCCCAGATGCGGGGAGCACAGATACGCAGTATTTT. Its protein is CASSPDAGSTDTQYF.

The J gene is TRBJ2-7, the V gene TRBV5-1, with TRBD1 matching 7 bases. CDR1 and CDR2 (germline): SGHRS, YFSETQ. This CDR3 is 14 amino acids long. J lost 5 bases, V lost 4 bases, and 9 bases had no gene match. The CDR3: CASSGWTGGNEQYF. The CDR3 nucleotides read TGCGCCAGCAGCGGATGGACAGGAGGTAACGAGCAGTACTTC.

This clone occurred once. J is TRBJ2-5 and V is TRBV11-1, with 12 bases that match TRBD2. Germline V gives CDR1 SGHAT, CDR2 FQDESV (reference sequence). CDR3 length: 15 amino acids. With 5 bases clipped from V and 6 bases from J, the junction kept 7 bases outside the gene matches. This CDR3 reads CASSPTSGSAQTQYF. CDR3 in DNA: TGTGCCAGCAGCCCGACTAGCGGGAGCGCCCAGACCCAGTACTTC.

About this clone itself: The same CDR3 also results from other DNA sequences found in this sample. The chain is built from TRBV6-5 and TRBJ2-7; TRBD1 matches at 9 bases. Germline trimming cut 2 bases from V and 2 bases from J; bases unmatched to any gene: 1. The CDR3 runs to 14 residues. Germline assignment: CDR1 MNHEY and CDR2 SVGAGI. CDR3 bases: TGTGCCAGCAGTTACGGGACAGGGACCTACGAGCAGTACTTC. Its translation: CASSYGTGTYEQYF.

The chain's CDR3 is CASNKPGGNEQFF. For the CDR3, the DNA is TGCGCCAGCAACAAACCAGGGGGAAATGAGCAGTTCTTC. The chain joins TRBV10-2 to TRBJ2-1, with 7 bases aligning to TRBD1. With V trimmed by 7 bases and J by 7 bases, 7 bases remained unmatched. Germline loops: CDR1 WSHSY, CDR2 SAAADI. The length of the CDR3 is 13 residues.

The chain is built from TRBV28 and TRBJ2-3, with 7 bases aligning to TRBD2. The CDR3 has 14 amino acids. Germline CDR1 reads MDHEN; CDR2 reads SYDVKM. Trimming removed 5 bases from V and 8 bases from J; junction bases left unmatched: 10. Here the CDR3 reads CASSVGLTRRTQYF. In DNA form, the CDR3 reads TGTGCCAGCAGTGTGGGACTAACACGTCGTACGCAGTATTTT.

The V call is TRBV18, the J call TRBJ2-1, with D possibly TRBD2 on 6 matching bases. Germline CDR1 is KGHSH and CDR2 is LQKENI. This CDR3 comprises 15 residues. The ends were cut back, 6 bases at V and 0 bases at J, with 12 bases in the middle. This chain's CDR3 is CASSGGTSSYNEQFF. As DNA, the CDR3 is TGTGCCAGCTCCGGGGGAACAAGCTCCTACAATGAGCAGTTCTTC.

The table lists this clone with a few counts. This chain connects TRBV9 to TRBJ2-5; TRBD1 aligns across 7 bases. The J call could be wrong; TRBJ2-7 is a better fit for the DNA end. Germline-derived CDR1 and CDR2 are SGDLS and YYNGEE. CDR3 length equals 16 residues. The CDR3 here is CASSVGGGTDLYEQYF. The DNA for the CDR3 is TGTGCCAGCAGCGTAGGTGGTGGGACAGATCTCTACGAGCAGTACTTC.

The chain couples TRBV6-5 to TRBJ1-6; 7 positions match TRBD1. V shed 6 bases and J 9 bases; nucleotides not matched to a gene: 11. The CDR3 has 15 residues. In germline, CDR1 is MNHEY, CDR2 SVGAGI. The CDR3 loop reads CASSPITGVTSPLHF. CDR3 coding DNA: TGTGCCAGCAGCCCTATAACAGGGGTCACTTCACCCCTCCACTTT.

The V gene is TRBV28, the J gene TRBJ1-2; 8 nucleotides agree with TRBD1. Germline CDR1 MDHEN, CDR2 SYDVKM. V was pared by 4 bases and J by 1 base, with 5 bases of the junction left unmatched. This CDR3 region has 15 residues. The CDR3, as DNA: TGTGCCAGCAGTTCAGGGGGACAGGTTAACTATGGCTACACCTTC. The encoded protein is CASSSGGQVNYGYTF.